This is a list of T cell receptor beta chains from one sample in a study of post-analysis software for immune sequencing data. TCRdb analysed the PCR reads with MiXCR anew, one entry per CDR3 protein. Among about 570,000 distinct CDR3 sequences listed, around a third were seen once. Sequenced: blood. The source is a girl under 18 with multiple sclerosis. The CDR3 runs from the conserved cysteine through the conserved F or W. Fields, in order: V gene, clone size, J gene, D gene, CDR3 protein, CDR3 DNA. D genes are given only for firm matches. The size field is filled for only some rows; it gives once, few, many or a size class.

TRBV5-1,.,TRBJ1-4,TRBD1,CASSLAGQGSKLFF,TGCGCCAGCAGCTTGGCGGGACAGGGTTCCAAACTGTTTTTT
TRBV5-5,few,TRBJ2-6,TRBD2,CASSRWTSGGSGANVLTF,TGTGCCAGCAGCCGATGGACTAGCGGGGGCTCTGGGGCCAACGTCCTGACTTTC
TRBV6-6,many,TRBJ2-7,.,CASSYPRESYEQYF,TGTGCCAGCAGTTACCCGAGGGAGTCCTACGAGCAGTACTTC
TRBV5-1,.,TRBJ2-3,.,CASSFDNGDTQYF,TGCGCCAGCAGCTTCGACAACGGAGATACGCAGTATTTT
TRBV5-1,few,TRBJ2-3,.,CASRGPSSTDTQYF,TGCGCCAGCAGGGGTCCTAGTAGCACAGATACGCAGTATTTT
TRBV4-1,.,TRBJ1-2,TRBD1,CASSHREDRGRRAGYTF,TGCGCCAGCAGCCATCGGGAGGACAGGGGCCGCCGTGCGGGCTACACCTTC
TRBV6-6,few,TRBJ2-7,.,CASSYPSGYEQYF,TGTGCCAGCAGTTATCCCTCGGGATACGAGCAGTACTTC
TRBV4-2,.,TRBJ2-1,.,CASSQGQGGNEQFF,TGTGCCAGCAGCCAAGGGCAGGGCGGGAATGAGCAGTTCTTC
TRBV5-6,.,TRBJ2-1,.,CASSQPLDNEQFF,TGTGCCAGCAGCCAGCCTTTGGACAATGAGCAGTTCTTC
TRBV5-1,few,TRBJ1-1,.,CASSLGAQQNTEAFF,TGCGCCAGCAGCTTGGGTGCGCAGCAGAACACTGAAGCTTTCTTT
TRBV14,.,TRBJ1-1,.,CASSQDGGIEAFF,TGTGCCAGCAGCCAAGATGGGGGGATTGAAGCTTTCTTT
TRBV7-8,many,TRBJ2-5,.,CASSPIRDGETQYF,TGTGCCAGCAGCCCGATCCGGGACGGCGAGACCCAGTACTTC
TRBV12-3/TRBV12-4,.,TRBJ1-2,TRBD1,CASSGQRTGISYGYTF,TGTGCCAGCAGCGGACAGAGGACAGGGATCTCCTATGGCTACACCTTC
TRBV11-3,few,TRBJ2-5,TRBD1,CASSLEGGDEETQYF,TGTGCCAGCAGCTTAGAAGGGGGCGATGAGGAGACCCAGTACTTC
TRBV7-8,.,TRBJ2-5,.,CASSFKLTASSETQYF,TGTGCCAGCAGCTTTAAACTAACAGCATCCTCAGAGACCCAGTACTTC
TRBV12-3/TRBV12-4,.,TRBJ2-7,TRBD2,CASSSPGGEQYF,TGTGCCAGCAGCTCCCCGGGGGGCGAGCAGTACTTC
TRBV10-3,few,TRBJ1-2,.,CAIMSAGAGYGYTF,TGTGCCATCATGTCTGCAGGGGCTGGTTATGGCTACACCTTC
TRBV20-1,few,TRBJ2-5,.,CSAVGGTMTQYF,TGCAGTGCTGTAGGGGGGACGATGACCCAGTACTTC
TRBV20-1,few,TRBJ1-2,.,CSARDPLALNYGYTF,TGCAGTGCTAGAGATCCCCTTGCACTTAACTATGGCTACACCTTC
TRBV18,few,TRBJ2-1,TRBD2,CASSPPRLAGGNEQFF,TGTGCCAGCTCTCCTCCTAGACTAGCGGGGGGCAATGAGCAGTTCTTC
TRBV5-5,few,TRBJ2-2,TRBD1,CASSGTVDTGELFF,TGTGCCAGCAGCGGGACAGTGGACACCGGGGAGCTGTTTTTT
TRBV7-2,once,TRBJ1-2,TRBD1,CASSLGTGGRVSYTF,TGTGCCAGCAGCCTAGGGACAGGGGGACGGGTTTCCTACACCTTC
TRBV29-1,.,TRBJ2-1,TRBD2,CSVGQRGVRNEQFF,TGCAGCGTTGGTCAGCGGGGGGTCAGGAATGAGCAGTTCTTC
TRBV7-2,.,TRBJ2-3,.,CAIYRSGDTQYF,TGTGCCATCTACCGGAGCGGGGATACGCAGTATTTT
TRBV20-1,few,TRBJ2-7,.,CSARETALYEQYF,TGCAGTGCTAGAGAGACAGCTCTCTACGAGCAGTACTTC
TRBV11-1,.,TRBJ2-5,TRBD1,CASSLAMDRSQETQYF,TGTGCCAGCAGCTTAGCGATGGACAGGAGCCAAGAGACCCAGTACTTC
TRBV5-1,.,TRBJ2-3,.,CASSSHEGTQYF,TGCGCCAGCAGCTCCCACGAGGGTACGCAGTATTTT
TRBV20-1,.,TRBJ1-2,.,CSARAPGIGNYGYTF,TGCAGTGCTAGAGCGCCAGGGATTGGTAACTATGGCTACACCTTC
TRBV5-1,.,TRBJ2-5,.,CASSGGHPEETQYF,TGCGCCAGCAGCGGCGGACATCCGGAAGAGACCCAGTACTTC
TRBV19,once,TRBJ1-1,.,CASSGRTQNTEAFF,TGTGCCAGTTCAGGACGGACTCAGAACACTGAAGCTTTCTTT
TRBV12-3/TRBV12-4,few,TRBJ2-7,.,CASSLMLGGRSSYEQYF,TGTGCCAGCAGCCTCATGCTGGGGGGGCGATCCTCCTACGAGCAGTACTTC
TRBV3-1,.,TRBJ2-5,.,CASSQELGPQETQYF,TGTGCCAGCAGCCAAGAACTTGGCCCCCAAGAGACCCAGTACTTC
TRBV5-1,few,TRBJ2-7,.,CASSFWVGGHYEQYF,TGCGCCAGCAGCTTTTGGGTCGGAGGCCACTACGAGCAGTACTTC
TRBV29-1,.,TRBJ2-2,TRBD2,CSAAVGTSGGPGELFF,TGCAGCGCTGCAGTCGGGACTAGCGGAGGACCCGGGGAGCTGTTTTTT
TRBV3-1,.,TRBJ1-5,.,CASSQETNQPQHF,TGTGCCAGCAGCCAAGAAACAAATCAGCCCCAGCATTTT
TRBV20-1,.,TRBJ2-6,TRBD1,CSASGQRTNSGANVLTF,TGCAGTGCGTCGGGACAGAGAACTAACTCTGGGGCCAACGTCCTGACTTTC
TRBV6-5,few,TRBJ2-7,TRBD1,CASSYSGTGDEQYF,TGTGCCAGCAGTTACTCCGGGACAGGGGACGAGCAGTACTTC
TRBV3-1,few,TRBJ2-7,TRBD2,CASRAGGNYEQYF,TGTGCCAGCAGAGCGGGGGGAAACTACGAGCAGTACTTC
TRBV5-1,few,TRBJ2-5,.,CASSWDSQTQYF,TGCGCCAGCAGCTGGGACTCTCAGACCCAGTACTTC
TRBV20-1,few,TRBJ2-5,.,CSARSLLRGEETQYF,TGCAGTGCTAGATCTCTACTCAGGGGGGAAGAGACCCAGTACTTC
TRBV6-6,.,TRBJ1-2,TRBD1,CASSYSRTGDYYGYTF,TGTGCCAGCAGTTACTCGAGAACAGGGGATTACTATGGCTACACCTTC
TRBV12-3/TRBV12-4,.,TRBJ1-4,.,CASRWGREPNEKLFF,TGTGCCAGCCGGTGGGGGCGCGAACCTAATGAAAAACTGTTTTTT
TRBV25-1,.,TRBJ2-7,.,CASSGTVNYEQYF,TGTGCCAGCAGTGGGACAGTGAACTACGAGCAGTACTTC
TRBV5-1,.,TRBJ1-1,TRBD1,CASSLTGADTEAFF,TGCGCCAGCAGCTTGACAGGGGCCGACACTGAAGCTTTCTTT
TRBV5-1,.,TRBJ2-3,.,CASSLESASTDTQYF,TGCGCCAGCAGCTTGGAGAGCGCCAGCACAGATACGCAGTATTTT
TRBV5-4,once,TRBJ2-3,TRBD2,CASSRRRLADSSTDTQYF,TGTGCCAGCAGCCGTCGTAGACTAGCGGACTCTAGCACAGATACGCAGTATTTT
TRBV12-3/TRBV12-4,few,TRBJ2-7,.,CASSRDTGSSYEQYF,TGTGCCAGCAGTCGAGACACAGGGTCCTCCTACGAGCAGTACTTC
TRBV15,few,TRBJ2-7,.,CATSSQNGLEQYF,TGTGCCACCAGCTCCCAGAACGGTTTGGAGCAGTACTTC
TRBV12-3/TRBV12-4,.,TRBJ1-2,.,CASSFGGANYGYTF,TGTGCCAGCAGTTTCGGCGGGGCAAACTATGGCTACACCTTC
TRBV29-1,few,TRBJ1-1,.,CSAPGPGNTEAFF,TGCAGCGCCCCCGGGCCGGGGAACACTGAAGCTTTCTTT
TRBV11-2,few,TRBJ1-2,TRBD1,CASSLGSPQGGYGYTF,TGTGCCAGCAGCTTAGGATCCCCGCAGGGGGGCTATGGCTACACCTTC
TRBV12-3/TRBV12-4,.,TRBJ2-1,TRBD2,CASSFLAGGYNEQFF,TGTGCCAGCAGTTTTCTAGCGGGGGGCTACAATGAGCAGTTCTTC
TRBV6-5,few,TRBJ2-1,.,CASSSEGGQFF,TGTGCCAGCAGTTCGGAGGGTGGGCAGTTCTTC
TRBV5-1,.,TRBJ2-3,.,CASSFVAETTDTQYF,TGCGCCAGCAGCTTTGTAGCGGAGACCACAGATACGCAGTATTTT
TRBV29-1,.,TRBJ2-7,.,CSVYRLDRRNEQYF,TGCAGCGTTTACCGCCTAGACAGGAGGAACGAGCAGTACTTC
TRBV4-1,.,TRBJ2-2,TRBD1,CASSRVTGESGELFF,TGCGCCAGCAGCCGAGTTACAGGGGAGTCCGGGGAGCTGTTTTTT
TRBV4-1,.,TRBJ2-6,TRBD1,CASRTAGQDRSGANVLTF,TGCGCCAGCCGAACTGCGGGACAGGACCGCTCTGGGGCCAACGTCCTGACTTTC
TRBV27,few,TRBJ2-7,.,CASGELNTYEQYF,TGTGCCAGCGGCGAACTAAACACCTACGAGCAGTACTTC
TRBV2,.,TRBJ2-7,TRBD1,CASSSSRTGASQYF,TGTGCCAGCAGTTCATCCCGGACAGGGGCATCCCAGTACTTC
TRBV27,.,TRBJ2-5,TRBD1,CASSRGQGMQTQYF,TGTGCCAGCAGTCGGGGACAGGGGATGCAGACCCAGTACTTC